This T cell receptor (beta chain) was sequenced in a study of CD8+CD57+ T cells in acquired aplastic anemia. Study context: Isolated CD4+ and CD8+ cells, once sorted, yielded DNA averaging around 2.9 ug.

Regarding the study as a whole: Levels of CD8+ Simpson's diversity were not significantly distinct in patients versus controls. A set of roughly 27 CD8+ CDR3 sequences was shared between patients and controls, and these sequences appeared highly expressed in patients.

Genomic DNA templated the TCR beta VDJ and CDR3 profiling. TCRdb independently ran MiXCR on the reads; one entry per CDR3 protein. The profile shows about 160,000 distinct CDR3 sequences, around 50% of them singletons. Unmatched junction bases numbered 4, after V lost 2 bases and J lost 3 bases. The CDR3 sequence is 15 residues long. Per the germline V gene, CDR1 is MGHDK and CDR2 is SYGVNS. Regarding this clonotype: The target antigen is unknown.

The sequenced patients had an expansion of CD8+CD57+ cells seen by flow cytometry. Blood samples were obtained from patients who had received no prior therapy. What was sequenced was sorted CD4+, CD8+, or CD8+CD57+ T cells (not recorded which) from PBMCs. This clonotype was sampled from a human donor with aplastic anemia. The rearrangement links TRBV25-1 to TRBJ1-5; 7 bases agree with TRBD1. CDR3 in DNA: TGTGCCAGCAGTGAAGCAGACAGGGTCAATCAGCCCCAGCATTTT. Residues: CASSEADRVNQPQHF.